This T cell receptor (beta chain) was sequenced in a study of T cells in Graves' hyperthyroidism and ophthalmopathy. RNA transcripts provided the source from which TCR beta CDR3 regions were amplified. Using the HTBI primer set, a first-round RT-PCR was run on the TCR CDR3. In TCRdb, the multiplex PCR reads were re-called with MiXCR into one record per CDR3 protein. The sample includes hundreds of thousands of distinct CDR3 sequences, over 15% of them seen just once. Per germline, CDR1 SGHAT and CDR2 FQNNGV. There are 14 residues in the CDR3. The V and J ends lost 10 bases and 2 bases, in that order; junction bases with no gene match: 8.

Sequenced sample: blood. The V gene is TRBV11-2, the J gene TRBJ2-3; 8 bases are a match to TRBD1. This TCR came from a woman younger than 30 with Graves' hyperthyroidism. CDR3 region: CATAGGLSTDTQYF. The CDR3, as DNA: TGTGCCACCGCAGGGGGCCTATCCACAGATACGCAGTATTTT. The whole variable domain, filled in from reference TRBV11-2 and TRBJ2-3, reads EAGVAQSPRYKIIEKRQSVAFWCNPISGHATLYWYQQILGQGPKLLIQFQNNGVVDDSQLPKDRFSAERLKGVDSTLKIQPAKLEDSAVYLCATAGGLSTDTQYFGPGTRLTVL.